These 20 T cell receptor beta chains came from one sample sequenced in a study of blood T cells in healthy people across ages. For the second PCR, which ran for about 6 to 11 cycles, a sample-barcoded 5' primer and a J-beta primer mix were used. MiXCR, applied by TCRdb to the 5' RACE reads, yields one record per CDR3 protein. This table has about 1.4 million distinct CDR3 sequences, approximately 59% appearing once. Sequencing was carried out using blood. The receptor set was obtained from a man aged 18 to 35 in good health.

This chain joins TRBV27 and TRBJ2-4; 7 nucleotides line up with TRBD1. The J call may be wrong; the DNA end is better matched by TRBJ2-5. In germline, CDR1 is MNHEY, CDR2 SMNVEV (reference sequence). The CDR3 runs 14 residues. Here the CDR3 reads CASSSPTGMETQYF. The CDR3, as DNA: TGTGCCAGCAGTTCCCCGACAGGGATGGAGACCCAGTACTTC.

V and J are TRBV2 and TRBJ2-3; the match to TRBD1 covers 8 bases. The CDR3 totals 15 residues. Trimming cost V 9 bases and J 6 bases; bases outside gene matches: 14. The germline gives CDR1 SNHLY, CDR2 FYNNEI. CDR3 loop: CASGSPGGVKDTQYF. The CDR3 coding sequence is TGTGCCAGTGGATCCCCAGGGGGCGTTAAGGATACGCAGTATTTT.

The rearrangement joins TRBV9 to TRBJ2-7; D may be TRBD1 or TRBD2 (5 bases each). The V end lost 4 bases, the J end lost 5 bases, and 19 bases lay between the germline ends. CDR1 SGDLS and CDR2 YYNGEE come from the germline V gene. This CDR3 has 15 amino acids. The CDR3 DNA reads TGTGCCAGCAGCTTCTCTTGGGGGAGTTCGGACGAGCAGTACTTC. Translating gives CASSFSWGSSDEQYF. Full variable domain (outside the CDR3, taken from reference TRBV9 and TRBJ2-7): DSGVTQTPKHLITATGQRVTLRCSPRSGDLSVYWYQQSLDQGLQFLIQYYNGEERAKGNILERFSAQQFPDLHSELNLSSLELGDSALYFCASSFSWGSSDEQYFGPGTRLTVT.

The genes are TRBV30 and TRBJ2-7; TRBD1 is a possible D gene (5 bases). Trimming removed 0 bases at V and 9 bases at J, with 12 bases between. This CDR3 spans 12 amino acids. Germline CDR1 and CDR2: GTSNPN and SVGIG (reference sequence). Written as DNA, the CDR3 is TGTGCCTGGAGTGTACTCCGCGACAGGCAGTACTTC. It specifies CAWSVLRDRQYF.

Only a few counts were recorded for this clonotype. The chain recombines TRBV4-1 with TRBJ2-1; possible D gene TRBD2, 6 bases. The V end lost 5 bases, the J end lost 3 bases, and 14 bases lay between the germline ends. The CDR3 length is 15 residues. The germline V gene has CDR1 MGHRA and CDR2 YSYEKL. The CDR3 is CASSYRPSDYNEQFF. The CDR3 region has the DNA TGCGCCAGCAGCTATCGGCCTAGCGACTACAATGAGCAGTTCTTC.

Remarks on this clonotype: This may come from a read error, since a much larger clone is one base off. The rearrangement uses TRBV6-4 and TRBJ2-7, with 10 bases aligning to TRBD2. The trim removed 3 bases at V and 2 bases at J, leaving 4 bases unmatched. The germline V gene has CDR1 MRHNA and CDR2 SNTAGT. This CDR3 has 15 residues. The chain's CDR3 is CASSEKAGGPYEQYF. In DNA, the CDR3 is TGTGCCAGCAGTGAAAAAGCGGGAGGGCCCTACGAGCAGTACTTC.

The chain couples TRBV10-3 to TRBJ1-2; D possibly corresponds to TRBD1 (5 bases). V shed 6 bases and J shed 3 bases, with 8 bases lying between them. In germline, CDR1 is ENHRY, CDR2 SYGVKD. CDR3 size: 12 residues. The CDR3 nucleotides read TGTGCCATCAGCGGACAAGACTATGGCTACACCTTC. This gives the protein CAISGQDYGYTF.

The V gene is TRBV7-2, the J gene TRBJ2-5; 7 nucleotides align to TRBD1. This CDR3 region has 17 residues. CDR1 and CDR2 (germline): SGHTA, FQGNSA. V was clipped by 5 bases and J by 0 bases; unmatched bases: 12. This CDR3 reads CASSPWRTGVYQETQYF. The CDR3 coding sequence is TGTGCCAGCAGCCCCTGGAGAACAGGGGTATACCAAGAGACCCAGTACTTC.

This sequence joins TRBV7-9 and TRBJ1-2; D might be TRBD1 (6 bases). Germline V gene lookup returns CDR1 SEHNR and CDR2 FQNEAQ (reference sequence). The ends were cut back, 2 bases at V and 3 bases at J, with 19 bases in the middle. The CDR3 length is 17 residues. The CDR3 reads CASSLNGRGPDHYGYTF. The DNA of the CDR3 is TGTGCCAGCAGCTTAAACGGCCGGGGGCCCGATCACTATGGCTACACCTTC.

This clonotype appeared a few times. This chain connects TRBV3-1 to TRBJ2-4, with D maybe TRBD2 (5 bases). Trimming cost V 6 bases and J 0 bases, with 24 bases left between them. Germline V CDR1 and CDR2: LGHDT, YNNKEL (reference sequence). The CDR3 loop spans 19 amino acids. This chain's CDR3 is CASSHSVVSGTLAKNIQYF. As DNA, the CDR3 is TGTGCCAGCAGTCATAGCGTAGTGAGCGGAACCCTAGCCAAAAACATTCAGTACTTC.

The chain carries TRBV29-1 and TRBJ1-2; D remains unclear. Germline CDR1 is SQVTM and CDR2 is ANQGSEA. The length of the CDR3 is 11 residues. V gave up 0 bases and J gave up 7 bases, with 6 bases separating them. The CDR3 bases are TGCAGCGTTGAAGAAGGTCTTGGCTACACCTTC. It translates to CSVEEGLGYTF.

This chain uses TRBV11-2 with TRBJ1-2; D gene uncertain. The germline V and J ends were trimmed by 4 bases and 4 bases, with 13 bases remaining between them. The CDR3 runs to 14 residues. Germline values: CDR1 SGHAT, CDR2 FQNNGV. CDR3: CASSSLTTVYGYTF. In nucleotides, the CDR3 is TGTGCCAGCAGCTCATTAACTACAGTCTATGGCTACACCTTC.

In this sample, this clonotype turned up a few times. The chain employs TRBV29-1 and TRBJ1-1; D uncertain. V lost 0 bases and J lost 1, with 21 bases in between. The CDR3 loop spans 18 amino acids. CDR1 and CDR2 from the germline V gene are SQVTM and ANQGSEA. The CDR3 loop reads CSVEDRVKVGVGNTEAFF. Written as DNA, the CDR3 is TGCAGCGTTGAAGATCGGGTGAAGGTTGGGGTTGGGAACACTGAAGCTTTCTTT. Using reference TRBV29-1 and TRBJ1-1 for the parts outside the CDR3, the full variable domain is SAVISQKPSRDICQRGTSLTIQCQVDSQVTMMFWYRQQPGQSLTLIATANQGSEATYESGFVIDKFPISRPNLTFSTLTVSNMSPEDSSIYLCSVEDRVKVGVGNTEAFFGQGTRLTVV.

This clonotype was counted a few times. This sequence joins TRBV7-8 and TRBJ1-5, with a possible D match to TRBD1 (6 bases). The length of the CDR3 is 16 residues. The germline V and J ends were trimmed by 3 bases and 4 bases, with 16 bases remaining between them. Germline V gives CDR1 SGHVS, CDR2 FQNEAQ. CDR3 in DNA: TGTGCCAGCAGCTTTCCCCCCGGGACACAAAATCAGCCCCAGCATTTT. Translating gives CASSFPPGTQNQPQHF.

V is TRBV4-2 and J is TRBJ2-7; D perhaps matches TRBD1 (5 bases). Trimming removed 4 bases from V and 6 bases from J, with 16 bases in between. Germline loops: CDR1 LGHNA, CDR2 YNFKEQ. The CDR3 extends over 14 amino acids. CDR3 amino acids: CASSRLIGHGEQYF. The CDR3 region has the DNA TGTGCCAGCAGCCGATTAATAGGACATGGCGAGCAGTACTTC.

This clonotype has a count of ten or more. CDR3 in amino acids: CASSPTSEQFF. The CDR3 DNA reads TGTGCCAGCAGCCCGACTAGTGAGCAGTTCTTC. The gene calls are TRBV7-9 and TRBJ2-1; the D gene is possibly TRBD2 (6 bases). CDR3 length: 11 amino acids. Per germline, CDR1 SEHNR and CDR2 FQNEAQ (reference sequence). Trimming took 5 bases from V and 9 from J, leaving 8 bases between them.

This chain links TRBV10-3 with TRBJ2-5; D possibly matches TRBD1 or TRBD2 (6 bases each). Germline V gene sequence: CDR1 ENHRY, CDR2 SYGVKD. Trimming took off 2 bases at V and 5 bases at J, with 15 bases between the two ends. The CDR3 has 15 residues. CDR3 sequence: CAISEVRGGSETQYF. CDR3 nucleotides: TGTGCCATCAGTGAGGTCAGGGGAGGTTCTGAGACCCAGTACTTC.

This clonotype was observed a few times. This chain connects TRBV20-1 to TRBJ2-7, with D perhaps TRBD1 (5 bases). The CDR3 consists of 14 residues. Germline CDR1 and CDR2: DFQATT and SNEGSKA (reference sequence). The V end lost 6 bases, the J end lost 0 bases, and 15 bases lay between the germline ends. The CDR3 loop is CSADARGSSYEQYF. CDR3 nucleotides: TGCAGTGCCGACGCTAGGGGAAGCTCCTACGAGCAGTACTTC.

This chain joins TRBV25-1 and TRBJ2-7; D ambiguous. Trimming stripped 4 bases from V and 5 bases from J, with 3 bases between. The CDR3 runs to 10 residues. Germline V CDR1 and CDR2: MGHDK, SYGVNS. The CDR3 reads CASSVHEQYF. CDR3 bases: TGTGCCAGCAGTGTCCACGAGCAGTACTTC.

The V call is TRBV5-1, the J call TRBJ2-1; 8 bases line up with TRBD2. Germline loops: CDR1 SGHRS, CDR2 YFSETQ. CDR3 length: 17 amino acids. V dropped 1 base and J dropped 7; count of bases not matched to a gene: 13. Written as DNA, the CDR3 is TGCGCCAGCAGCTTGTCCCCGACTAGCGCCTCCGGGAATGAGCAGTTCTTC. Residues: CASSLSPTSASGNEQFF.